The 23 T cell receptor beta chains listed next were all sequenced from one sample in a study of blood T cell repertoires in COVID-19. Assay: immunoSEQ multiplex PCR; the TCRdb copy retains only in-frame clones and omits some. The sample carries roughly 70,000 clones, about 88% recorded once. Sequencing was done on a sample of peripheral blood. The origin of the receptors is a man aged 65-85 years with active COVID-19.

The V gene is TRBV19, the J gene TRBJ2-1; 15 bases are a match to TRBD2. Germline CDR1 reads LNHDA; CDR2 reads SQIVND (reference sequence). With V trimmed by 4 bases and J by 6 bases, 7 bases remained unmatched. The CDR3 loop spans 17 amino acids. The CDR3 DNA reads TGTGCCAGTAGTACCCGGACTAGCGGGAGGGCCGGCAATGAGCAGTTCTTC. It specifies CASSTRTSGRAGNEQFF.

A few counts support this clone. This rearrangement joins TRBV9 to TRBJ1-6, with D perhaps TRBD1 (6 bases). Trimming left V 4 bases short and J 6 bases short, with 17 bases between. CDR3 length: 16 residues. The germline V gene has CDR1 SGDLS and CDR2 YYNGEE. The CDR3 DNA is TGTGCCAGCAGCACCACGGGGGGGGCTCTTAATTCACCCCTCCACTTT. Its protein product is CASSTTGGALNSPLHF. Variable domain in full (rest from reference TRBV9 and TRBJ1-6): DSGVTQTPKHLITATGQRVTLRCSPRSGDLSVYWYQQSLDQGLQFLIQYYNGEERAKGNILERFSAQQFPDLHSELNLSSLELGDSALYFCASSTTGGALNSPLHFGNGTRLTVT.

The chain links TRBV19 to TRBJ2-3; D is possibly TRBD1 (6 bases). The CDR3 loop spans 12 amino acids. Germline values: CDR1 LNHDA, CDR2 SQIVND (reference sequence). Trimming pared 9 bases from V and 4 bases from J, leaving 11 bases between. CDR3: CASRRGPDTQYF. The DNA for the CDR3 is TGTGCCAGCCGCAGGGGCCCAGATACGCAGTATTTT.

This clone was detected once. The chain employs TRBV27 and TRBJ2-1; 9 nucleotides line up with TRBD2. This CDR3 contains 17 residues. J lost 5 bases, V lost 3 bases, and 11 bases had no gene match. Germline V gene sequence: CDR1 MNHEY, CDR2 SMNVEV (reference sequence). In nucleotides, the CDR3 is TGTGCCAGCAGTTTTTTCCAAGCGGGAGGCCTCCACAATGAGCAGTTCTTC. Translating it yields CASSFFQAGGLHNEQFF.

The chain employs TRBV6-5 and TRBJ2-7; the D gene is possibly TRBD2 (6 bases). The CDR3 consists of 11 residues. The V and J ends lost 7 bases and 3 bases respectively, with 7 bases between them. Germline CDR1 reads MNHEY; CDR2 reads SVGAGI. In DNA form, the CDR3 reads TGTGCCAGCACGCGGGGCTACGAGCAGTACTTC. Translating it yields CASTRGYEQYF.

This chain uses TRBV9 with TRBJ1-5; D unresolved. The V and J ends lost 7 bases and 5 bases respectively, with 10 bases between them. There are 12 residues in the CDR3. Germline CDR1 reads SGDLS; CDR2 reads YYNGEE. CDR3 nucleotide sequence: TGTGCCAGCGGTATCGCGGATCAGCCCCAGCATTTT. Translated, it gives CASGIADQPQHF.

The chain couples TRBV5-1 to TRBJ2-1; a possible D gene is TRBD2 (6 bases). Trimming left V 3 bases short and J 9 bases short, with 16 bases between. The CDR3 is 14 residues long. Germline V gives CDR1 SGHRS, CDR2 YFSETQ. CDR3 sequence (DNA): TGCGCCAGCAGCTGGAGGGGACGGGGAACTGAGCAGTTCTTC. This sequence encodes CASSWRGRGTEQFF. Drawing the rest from reference TRBV5-1 and TRBJ2-1, the complete variable domain is KAGVTQTPRYLIKTRGQQVTLSCSPISGHRSVSWYQQTPGQGLQFLFEYFSETQRNKGNFPGRFSGRQFSNSRSEMNVSTLELGDSALYLCASSWRGRGTEQFFGPGTRLTVL.

The chain combines TRBV30 with TRBJ1-2; D ambiguous. This CDR3 contains 14 residues. The germline V and J ends were trimmed by 2 bases and 2 bases, with 12 bases remaining between them. CDR1 is GTSNPN, CDR2 SVGIG, per germline (reference sequence). The CDR3 sequence: CAWSPLTPNYGYTF. The CDR3 nucleotides are TGTGCCTGGAGTCCCCTGACACCAAACTATGGCTACACCTTC.

This chain connects TRBV19 to TRBJ1-1; D is perhaps TRBD1 (6 bases). The CDR3 length is 15 residues. Germline lookup yields CDR1 LNHDA and CDR2 SQIVND (reference sequence). Trimming took 4 bases from V and 4 from J, leaving 16 bases between them. The CDR3, as DNA: TGTGCCAGTAGTACCCAACAGGGTTCGGCCACTGAAGCTTTCTTT. This gives the protein CASSTQQGSATEAFF.

The chain is built from TRBV5-1 and TRBJ2-3; TRBD2 matches 8 bases. The CDR3 sequence is 14 residues long. CDR1 and CDR2 from the germline V gene are SGHRS and YFSETQ. With V trimmed by 2 bases and J by 7 bases, 6 bases remained unmatched. CDR3 in amino acids: CASSFGAGEHTQYF. The DNA of the CDR3 is TGCGCCAGCAGCTTCGGAGCGGGAGAACATACGCAGTATTTT.

The gene calls are TRBV9 and TRBJ2-7; 8 nucleotides agree with TRBD1. Per germline, CDR1 SGDLS and CDR2 YYNGEE. V shed 2 bases, J shed 3 bases, and the junction held 16 bases outside the gene matches. This CDR3 is built from 18 residues. Here the CDR3 reads CASSVGAGGWDWYYEQYF. The CDR3 nucleotides are TGTGCCAGCAGCGTCGGGGCAGGGGGCTGGGACTGGTACTACGAGCAGTACTTC.

The chain employs TRBV14 and TRBJ2-4; 8 bases are a match to TRBD2. Germline V CDR1 and CDR2: SGHDN, FVKESK. The CDR3 sequence is 17 residues long. The V gene end was trimmed by 3 bases and the J gene end by 0 bases; junction bases not matched to a gene: 7. The CDR3 DNA reads TGTGCCAGCAGCCACCCCGGGCTAGCGGGAGCCAAAAACATTCAGTACTTC. Translating it yields CASSHPGLAGAKNIQYF.

The gene calls are TRBV30 and TRBJ2-7, with D maybe TRBD2 (5 bases). V lost 0 bases and J lost 6, with 12 bases in between. The CDR3 contains 13 residues. In germline, CDR1 is GTSNPN, CDR2 SVGIG (reference sequence). CDR3 amino acids: CAWSVGGPLEQYF. The CDR3 DNA sequence: TGTGCCTGGAGTGTAGGAGGTCCCCTCGAGCAGTACTTC.

This rearrangement joins TRBV30 to TRBJ2-7; D is possibly TRBD1 (7 bases). CDR1 is GTSNPN and CDR2 is SVGIG in the germline V gene (reference sequence). This CDR3 is built from 13 residues. The V end lost 3 bases, the J end lost 4 bases, and 13 bases lay between the germline ends. The CDR3 nucleotides are TGTGCCTGGAGAGAGGCAGGGGGGTACGAGCAGTACTTC. It encodes CAWREAGGYEQYF.

V usage is TRBV18 and J usage is TRBJ2-4, with 13 bases aligning to TRBD2. Unmatched junction bases numbered 10, after V lost 10 bases and J lost 1 base. CDR1 and CDR2 (germline): KGHSH, LQKENI. CDR3 length equals 17 residues. CDR3 sequence (DNA): TGTGCCAACCCTTCGACTAGCGGGAGGTCGGCCAAAAACATTCAGTACTTC. Its translation: CANPSTSGRSAKNIQYF.

V usage is TRBV9 and J usage is TRBJ2-2; 7 nucleotides align to TRBD1. Trimming cost V 0 bases and J 6 bases; bases outside gene matches: 5. The CDR3 runs 15 residues. Germline V gene lookup returns CDR1 SGDLS and CDR2 YYNGEE. The CDR3: CASSVGLTGAGELFF. The CDR3 nucleotides are TGTGCCAGCAGCGTAGGCCTCACAGGGGCCGGGGAGCTGTTTTTT.

This clone was counted a single time. This sequence joins TRBV7-2 and TRBJ1-2; a weak D match, TRBD1 (5 bases). The CDR3 length is 13 residues. Germline CDR1 is SGHTA and CDR2 is FQGNSA. The ends were cut back, 5 bases at V and 5 bases at J, with 12 bases in the middle. CDR3 nucleotide sequence: TGTGCCAGCAGCCCGCCCGGGGGGTATGGCTACACCTTC. Amino acid sequence: CASSPPGGYGYTF.

This clone was seen just once. This chain uses TRBV11-2 with TRBJ2-7; TRBD2 aligns across 10 bases. CDR1 is SGHAT, CDR2 FQNNGV, per germline. This CDR3 contains 15 residues. V lost 5 bases to trimming and J lost 6 bases; unmatched junction nucleotides: 10. CDR3 nucleotide sequence: TGTGCCAGCAGCCGAACACTAGCGGGAAGGTTCGAGCAGTACTTC. Translated: CASSRTLAGRFEQYF.

The V call is TRBV14, the J call TRBJ2-1; a weak D match, TRBD2 (6 bases). This CDR3 region has 13 residues. CDR1 is SGHDN and CDR2 is FVKESK in the germline V gene. V was pared by 6 bases and J by 2 bases, with 8 bases between. CDR3 coding DNA: TGTGCCAGCAGGGGCGGGGCCTACAATGAGCAGTTCTTC. This codes for CASRGGAYNEQFF.

The V gene is TRBV5-1, the J gene TRBJ2-1, with D unresolved. Germline V gene sequence: CDR1 SGHRS, CDR2 YFSETQ. V shed 4 bases and J shed 9 bases, with 8 bases lying between them. CDR3 length: 11 amino acids. The CDR3 DNA reads as TGCGCCAGCAGCGTCGCGGCTGAGCAGTTCTTC. Amino acid sequence: CASSVAAEQFF.

The rearrangement links TRBV11-3 to TRBJ2-5; 8 bases fit TRBD1. V trimming: 5 bases; J trimming: 4 bases; junction bases outside the gene matches: 6. CDR3 length: 14 amino acids. Germline V lookup: CDR1 SGHNT, CDR2 YENEEA. The CDR3 DNA reads as TGTGCCAGCAGCCGCGACAGGGGAGGAGAGACCCAGTACTTC. This codes for CASSRDRGGETQYF. Filled out from reference TRBV11-3 and TRBJ2-5, the complete variable domain reads EAGVVQSPRYKIIEKKQPVAFWCNPISGHNTLYWYLQNLGQGPELLIRYENEEAVDDSQLPKDRFSAERLKGVDSTLKIQPAELGDSAVYLCASSRDRGGETQYFGPGTRLLVL.

The chain joins TRBV2 to TRBJ2-7; a weak D match, TRBD1 (5 bases). The V end lost 6 bases, the J end lost 2 bases, and 17 bases lay between the germline ends. Germline lookup yields CDR1 SNHLY and CDR2 FYNNEI. This CDR3 comprises 15 residues. The CDR3 DNA sequence: TGTGCCAGCAGGGACAACCCCGGAGTAGCCTACGAGCAGTACTTC. Encoded protein: CASRDNPGVAYEQYF.

J is TRBJ1-1 and V is TRBV6-2 or TRBV6-3; TRBD1 matches at 10 bases. Germline CDR1 reads MNHEY; CDR2 reads SVGEGT. The length of the CDR3 is 18 residues. The trim removed 3 bases at V and 0 bases at J, leaving 10 bases unmatched. The CDR3 protein is CASSYSRDRGHMNTEAFF. The CDR3 nucleotides are TGTGCCAGCAGTTATAGCCGGGACAGGGGCCACATGAACACTGAAGCTTTCTTT.